Below are 5 T cell receptor beta chains sequenced from a single sample in a study of response to subunit inactivated influenza vaccine. TCRdb re-derived calls from the RT-PCR reads in MiXCR, one entry per CDR3 protein. The table records 590,000 or so distinct CDR3 sequences, 11% to 15% of them present only once. Sequencing used PBMCs from blood, obtained about 14 days before vaccination. The receptors shown here come from a man over 45 who received an inactivated influenza vaccine.

This chain links TRBV20-1 with TRBJ2-3; D may match TRBD1 or TRBD2 (5 bases each). Trimming left V 0 bases short and J 3 bases short, with 10 bases between. CDR3 length: 14 residues. Germline values: CDR1 DFQATT, CDR2 SNEGSKA (reference sequence). The CDR3 sequence: CSARDMRGTDTQYF. The CDR3 DNA is TGCAGTGCTAGAGATATGAGGGGAACAGATACGCAGTATTTT.

In this sample, this clonotype turned up many times. V usage is TRBV5-1 and J usage is TRBJ2-1, with a possible D match to TRBD1 (5 bases). Trimming removed 0 bases at V and 6 bases at J, with 19 bases between. The CDR3 is made up of 17 amino acids. Looked up from germline, CDR1 is SGHRS and CDR2 is YFSETQ. The CDR3 coding sequence is TGCGCCAGCAGCTTGGAGATTGGGCAGGGAAACGTCAATGAGCAGTTCTTC. Its protein product is CASSLEIGQGNVNEQFF.

This clonotype was seen only a few times. CDR3 sequence reads: CASSLVPGGGRSPLHF. The DNA for the CDR3 is TGTGCCAGCAGCTTAGTCCCAGGGGGGGGACGATCACCCCTCCACTTT. The chain has TRBV11-2 and TRBJ1-6; 7 bases align to TRBD1. V lost 1 base, J lost 10 bases, and 10 bases stayed unmatched. Germline V lookup: CDR1 SGHAT, CDR2 FQNNGV. This CDR3 is 16 amino acids long.

The chain uses TRBV20-1 and TRBJ2-3; 9 bases match TRBD2. The length of the CDR3 is 21 residues. From germline, CDR1 is DFQATT and CDR2 SNEGSKA (reference sequence). V lost 3 bases and J lost 0; bases outside the gene matches: 22. CDR3 nucleotide sequence: TGCAGTGCTAGGTCTGGGGTGGGACGACTAGCGGACCGTGCTAGCACAGATACGCAGTATTTT. Its translation is CSARSGVGRLADRASTDTQYF.

This clonotype was observed a few times. The rearrangement links TRBV29-1 to TRBJ2-7; D call uncertain. V dropped 4 bases and J dropped 3 bases, with 13 bases sitting between them. The V gene's germline CDR1 is SQVTM and CDR2 ANQGSEA. The CDR3 runs to 13 residues. The CDR3 region has the DNA TGCAGCGTTGGAAAACGGCTTAACTACGAGCAGTACTTC. It translates to CSVGKRLNYEQYF.